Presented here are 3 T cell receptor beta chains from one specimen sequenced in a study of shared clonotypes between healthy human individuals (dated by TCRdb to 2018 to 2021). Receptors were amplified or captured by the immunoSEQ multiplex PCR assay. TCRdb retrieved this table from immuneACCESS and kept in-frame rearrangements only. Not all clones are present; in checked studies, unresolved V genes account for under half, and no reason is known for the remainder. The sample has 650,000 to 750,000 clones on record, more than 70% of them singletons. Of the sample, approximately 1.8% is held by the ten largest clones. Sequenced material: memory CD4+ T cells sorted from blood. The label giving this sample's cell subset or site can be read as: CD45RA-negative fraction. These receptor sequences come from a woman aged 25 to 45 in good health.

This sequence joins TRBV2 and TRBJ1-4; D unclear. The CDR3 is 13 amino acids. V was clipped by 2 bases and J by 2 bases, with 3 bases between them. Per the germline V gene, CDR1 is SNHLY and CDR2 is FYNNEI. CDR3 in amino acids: CASSEQTNEKLFF. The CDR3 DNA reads TGTGCCAGCAGTGAACAGACTAATGAAAAACTGTTTTTT. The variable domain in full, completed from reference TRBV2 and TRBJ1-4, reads EPEVTQTPSHQVTQMGQEVILRCVPISNHLYFYWYRQILGQKVEFLVSFYNNEISEKSEIFDDQFSVERPDGSNFTLKIRSTKLEDSAMYFCASSEQTNEKLFFGSGTQLSVL.

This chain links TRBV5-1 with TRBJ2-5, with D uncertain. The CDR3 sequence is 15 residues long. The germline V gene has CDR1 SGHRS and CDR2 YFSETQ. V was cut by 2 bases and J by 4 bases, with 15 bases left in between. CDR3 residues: CASSFGQFMSETQYF. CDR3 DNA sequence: TGCGCCAGCAGCTTCGGGCAATTTATGTCAGAGACCCAGTACTTC.

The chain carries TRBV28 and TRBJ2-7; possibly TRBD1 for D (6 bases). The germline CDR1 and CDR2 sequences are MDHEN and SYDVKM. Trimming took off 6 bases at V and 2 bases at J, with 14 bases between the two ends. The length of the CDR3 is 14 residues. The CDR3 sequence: CASSLQGYTYEQYF. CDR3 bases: TGTGCCAGCAGCTTACAGGGCTACACCTACGAGCAGTACTTC.